This T cell receptor (beta chain) was observed in a study of tumor and adjacent non-tumor tissue in lung cancer. Study summary: The patients, around 11 men and 5 women, were roughly 31 to 85 with stage I to III disease. Study-level findings and limits: Higher tumor TCR diversity was associated with shorter survival.

A modified ARM-PCR protocol with three rounds of nested PCR amplified TCRbeta. Via MiXCR, TCRdb re-called the multiplex PCR reads, giving one row per CDR3 protein. Of some 100,000 distinct CDR3 sequences detected, roughly 80% appear once; the ten largest clones hold 30%. No cell sorting was done before RNA was extracted from the tissue. This non-tumor lung sample came from over 3 cm beyond the tumor edge. Donors were chemotherapy-naive, newly diagnosed lung cancer surgical patients in China, August–late 2014. The germline V gene encodes CDR1 SGHAT and CDR2 FQNNGV. The CDR3 sequence is 18 residues long. This clonotype was seen a handful of times. The antigen is unknown. The junction does not match germline at one end; this may be a read error.

The clonotype originates from a man in his sixties with small cell lung cancer. The chain carries TRBV11-2 and TRBJ2-1; possibly TRBD2 for D (6 bases). The sample was distant non-tumor lung tissue. The CDR3: CASSLGVVGGYYYNKQFF. The CDR3 DNA follows: TGTGCTAGCAGCTTAGGAGTAGTGGGAGGCTACTACTACAATAAGCAGTTCTTC.